The next 10 T cell receptor beta chains were all read from a single sample in a study of T-cell memory formation after mild COVID-19. TCRdb reprocessed the 5' RACE reads via MiXCR and lists one record per CDR3 protein. The sample carries hundreds of thousands of distinct CDR3 sequences, less than 25% recorded once. The specimen was PBMCs or a T cell subset sorted from them (not recorded which). Receptors originate from an adult woman who had mild COVID-19 (a few samples of this study predate the infection). Cell type and time point are not known.

The chain joins TRBV12-3 or TRBV12-4 to TRBJ2-5; 9 bases align to TRBD1. The CDR3 is 15 residues long. V gave up 1 base and J gave up 5 bases; unmatched junction bases: 5. CDR3 protein: CASSLGDRVFETQYF. CDR3 coding DNA: TGTGCCAGCAGTTTAGGGGACAGGGTGTTCGAGACCCAGTACTTC.

The chain employs TRBV5-4 and TRBJ2-5; 8 nucleotides match TRBD1. With 2 bases clipped from V and 1 base from J, the junction kept 7 bases outside the gene matches. Germline V CDR1 and CDR2: SGHNT, YYREEE (reference sequence). The CDR3 spans 16 residues. The CDR3 sequence: CASSLPSRGPQETQYF. CDR3 sequence (DNA): TGTGCCAGCAGCTTACCCAGCAGGGGGCCCCAAGAGACCCAGTACTTC.

This clonotype was recorded at least ten times. This chain links TRBV7-2 with TRBJ1-6; maybe TRBD1 (5 bases). The CDR3 runs to 12 residues. Germline CDR1 and CDR2: SGHTA and FQGNSA. Deletions cut 8 bases from V and 15 bases from J, with 17 bases between. The CDR3 DNA follows: TGTGCCAGCTCAGGGTTCGGCACACTCCTCCACTTT. It translates to CASSGFGTLLHF.

This rearrangement joins TRBV4-1 to TRBJ1-2; D is perhaps TRBD1 (6 bases). This CDR3 has 14 amino acids. From germline, CDR1 is MGHRA and CDR2 YSYEKL. Trimming took 4 bases from V and 4 from J, leaving 13 bases between them. The CDR3 nucleotides are TGCGCCAGCAGCCCAGGGGACGGGGTCTATGGCTACACCTTC. Its translation: CASSPGDGVYGYTF.

The rearrangement joins TRBV7-2 to TRBJ2-3; tentatively, D is TRBD2 (6 bases). The CDR3 has 13 residues. From germline, CDR1 is SGHTA and CDR2 FQGNSA. Trimming stripped 4 bases from V and 6 bases from J, with 11 bases between. This CDR3 reads CASSYYAGDTQYF. CDR3 in DNA: TGTGCCAGCAGCTACTATGCGGGGGATACGCAGTATTTT.

The chain links TRBV6-5 to TRBJ2-7, with a possible D match to TRBD1 (6 bases). The length of the CDR3 is 16 residues. The germline V gene has CDR1 MNHEY and CDR2 SVGAGI. V dropped 0 bases and J dropped 3 bases, with 15 bases sitting between them. The CDR3: CASSYSILGHRYEQYF. The CDR3 bases are TGTGCCAGCAGTTACTCGATTTTGGGACATCGCTACGAGCAGTACTTC.

The rearrangement joins TRBV19 to TRBJ1-1; D not resolved. The germline V gene encodes CDR1 LNHDA and CDR2 SQIVND (reference sequence). V dropped 5 bases and J dropped 3 bases, with 10 bases sitting between them. The CDR3 extends over 13 amino acids. Here the CDR3 DNA reads TGTGCCAGTAGTTATATCCGGCACACTGAAGCTTTCTTT. It encodes CASSYIRHTEAFF.

This chain uses TRBV15 with TRBJ2-3; D is ambiguous. V was cut by 1 base and J by 2 bases, with 4 bases left in between. The CDR3 length is 13 residues. Looked up from germline, CDR1 is LNHNV and CDR2 is YYDKDF (reference sequence). The CDR3 region has the DNA TGTGCCACCAGCAGAGTCCTCACAGATACGCAGTATTTT. Its protein product is CATSRVLTDTQYF.

The rearrangement joins TRBV20-1 to TRBJ2-7; the D gene is possibly TRBD2 (7 bases). CDR3 length: 15 amino acids. V lost 3 bases to trimming and J lost 4 bases, with 19 bases between them. In germline, CDR1 is DFQATT, CDR2 SNEGSKA (reference sequence). CDR3 in DNA: TGCAGTGCTAGGGGGGGGGCAGGCGCGTGGTACGAGCAGTACTTC. Translating gives CSARGGAGAWYEQYF.

This clonotype was seen a handful of times. The chain joins TRBV15 to TRBJ2-7; tentative D call: TRBD1 (5 bases). Trimming left V 0 bases short and J 3 bases short, with 15 bases between. Germline loops: CDR1 LNHNV, CDR2 YYDKDF (reference sequence). The CDR3 has 16 amino acids. In nucleotides, the CDR3 is TGTGCCACCAGCAGAGATCAGGGATATGTTAACTACGAGCAGTACTTC. It is translated as CATSRDQGYVNYEQYF.